This T cell receptor (beta chain) was recorded in a study of post-analysis software for immune sequencing data. Incorporated into the TCR beta cDNA libraries were unique molecular identifiers, which served to reduce PCR and sequencing biases. There were roughly 0.95 to 10 million T cells, and some 500,000 cDNA molecules came from them. MiXCR was run by TCRdb on the PCR reads, yielding one entry per CDR3 protein. The table lists roughly 700,000 distinct CDR3 sequences, 30% of them singletons. Overall study results and limits: The five TRBV segments detected at higher frequency in patients than in controls included TRBV5-6, TRBV5-1 and TRBV20-1. In multiple sclerosis, normalized Chao1 diversity was significantly below that of controls. Strong co-clustering by F measure linked samples that shared a preparation batch.

This clonotype was seen a few times. The antigen remains unidentified. The V gene lost 1 base and the J gene lost 5 bases, with 14 bases spanning the gap. This CDR3 is built from 15 residues. CDR1 is LGHNA, CDR2 YNFKEQ, per germline. Specimen: blood. This chain connects TRBV4-2 to TRBJ2-5; D is possibly TRBD2 (7 bases). The TCR sequence derives from a girl aged 5 to 17 with multiple sclerosis. CDR3 sequence (DNA): TGTGCCAGCAGCCAAGTGGAGGGGGGGCAGGAGACCCAGTACTTC. Translating it yields CASSQVEGGQETQYF.